This T cell receptor beta chain was sequenced in a study of cytomegalovirus exposure and HLA in healthy donors. Overall study results and limits: In a later analysis, specific HLA alleles were associated with about 18,000 TCR beta sequences at a 0.05 false discovery rate. For most TCR beta V segments, an earlier analysis put the productive rate at about 87% or about 30% of the time.

A remark on this clone: Antigen: not known.

CDR3 size: 16 residues. Trimming cost V 5 bases and J 3 bases; bases outside gene matches: 9. Per the germline V gene, CDR1 is SEHNR and CDR2 is FQNEAQ (reference sequence). The PCR was carried out with 60 Vbeta primers and 13 Jbeta primers. Repertoires were generated with immunoSEQ multiplex PCR, while TCRdb's copy carries only in-frame clones and drops some. This sample carries more than 140,000 clones, with 2.2% going to the ten biggest clones. The rearrangement links TRBV7-9 to TRBJ1-1, with 10 bases matching TRBD1. Input material: PBMCs. The clonotype comes from a woman under 30 in good health and CMV-seronegative. CDR3 protein: CASSAKTGGADTEAFF. DNA for the CDR3: TGTGCCAGCAGCGCTAAGACAGGGGGCGCGGACACTGAAGCTTTCTTT.